This TCR beta chain is from a study of shared clonotypes between healthy human individuals. Regarding the study as a whole: Represented genetic and exposure-history diversity was restricted by having few donors. Non-shared clonotypes had lower generation probabilities than those shared by all four donors.

Assay execution took place at the deep level. TCRdb's table, derived via immunoSEQ multiplex PCR, lists solely in-frame clones and lacks some. The sample records about 2.1 million clones, 85% to 95% being singletons. This clone came up once. The antigen remains unidentified. The CDR3 contains 13 residues. Germline V gene sequence: CDR1 SQVTM, CDR2 ANQGSEA. V lost 3 bases, J lost 0 bases, and 8 bases lay in between. Positively selected for CCR7, the CD45RO-negative cells used as naive CD8 cells excluded terminally differentiated effector memory CD45RA+ cells. The V call is TRBV29-1, the J call TRBJ2-5; possibly TRBD2 for D (5 bases). Sequences were obtained from naive CD8+ T cells from PBMCs. The clonotype originates from a young man in good health. Some clones in this sample may be carry-over from other donors' samples. DNA of the CDR3: TGCAGCGTTGAGACGGGGAACCAAGAGACCCAGTACTTC. Translation gives CSVETGNQETQYF.